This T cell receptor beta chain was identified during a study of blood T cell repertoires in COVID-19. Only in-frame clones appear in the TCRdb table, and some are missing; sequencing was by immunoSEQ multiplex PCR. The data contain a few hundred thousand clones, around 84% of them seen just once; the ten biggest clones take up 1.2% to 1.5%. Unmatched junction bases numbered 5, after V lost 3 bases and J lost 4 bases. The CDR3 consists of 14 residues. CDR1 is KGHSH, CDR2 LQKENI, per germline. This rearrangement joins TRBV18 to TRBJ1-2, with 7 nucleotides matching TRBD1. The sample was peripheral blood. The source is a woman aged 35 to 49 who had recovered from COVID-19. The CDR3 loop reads CASSPSGTAYGYTF. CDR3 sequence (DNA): TGTGCCAGCTCACCGTCCGGGACAGCCTATGGCTACACCTTC. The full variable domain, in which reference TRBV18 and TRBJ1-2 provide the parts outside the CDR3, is NAGVMQNPRHLVRRRGQEARLRCSPMKGHSHVYWYRQLPEEGLKFMVYLQKENIIDESGMPKERFSAEFPKEGPSILRIQQVVRGDSAAYFCASSPSGTAYGYTFGSGTRLTVV.